The 28 T cell receptor beta chains presented below share a single source sample, sequenced in a study of cytomegalovirus exposure and HLA in healthy donors. Primers included in the PCR were 60 Vbeta and 13 Jbeta primers. Produced via immunoSEQ multiplex PCR; TCRdb's table is partial and in-frame only. The sample holds roughly 140,000 clones, approximately 79% seen once. Sequenced: PBMCs. These receptors were collected from a female donor in good health and CMV-seronegative.

The chain uses TRBV28 and TRBJ2-7; TRBD2 might be the D (6 bases). Germline V gene sequence: CDR1 MDHEN, CDR2 SYDVKM. CDR3 size: 15 residues. The V end lost 8 bases, the J end lost 5 bases, and 22 bases lay between the germline ends. The CDR3 coding sequence is TGTGCCAGCGAATACCGGGACTCCCAACTAGACGAGCAGTACTTC. Protein: CASEYRDSQLDEQYF.

The genes are TRBV6-5 and TRBJ1-1; D possibly corresponds to TRBD1 (6 bases). The CDR3 has 15 residues. CDR1 is MNHEY, CDR2 SVGAGI, per germline. Trimming shortened V by 5 bases and J by 0 bases, and 13 bases separated the two germline ends. This CDR3 is CASSLGGLLNTEAFF. The CDR3 nucleotides are TGTGCCAGCAGTCTCGGGGGGCTCCTGAACACTGAAGCTTTCTTT.

The chain combines TRBV5-3 with TRBJ1-5; D perhaps matches TRBD1 (5 bases). TRBV5-3 is classed as an ORF, of uncertain function. The germline V and J ends were trimmed by 0 bases and 1 base, with 17 bases remaining between them. The CDR3 is made up of 18 amino acids. As DNA, the CDR3 is TGTGCCAGAAGCTTGGCTTCTGACGGAGGGGCAAGCAATCAGCCCCAGCATTTT. Protein product: CARSLASDGGASNQPQHF.

This clone has only a few counts. This chain joins TRBV2 and TRBJ2-5, with D maybe TRBD2 (6 bases). Deletions cut 2 bases from V and 2 bases from J, with 9 bases between. Germline V gene sequence: CDR1 SNHLY, CDR2 FYNNEI. This CDR3 is built from 14 residues. CDR3 nucleotides: TGTGCCAGCAGTGAATTTGGGGGGCAAGAGACCCAGTACTTC. Translating it yields CASSEFGGQETQYF.

The chain employs TRBV19 and TRBJ1-1, with D unclear. This CDR3 is built from 13 residues. Trimming took off 2 bases at V and 7 bases at J, with 11 bases between the two ends. Germline CDR1 LNHDA, CDR2 SQIVND (reference sequence). CDR3 protein: CASSITISFEAFF. In DNA, the CDR3 is TGTGCCAGTAGTATAACAATATCGTTTGAAGCTTTCTTT.

About this clone: This specimen includes other DNA sequences encoding the same CDR3. This chain links TRBV7-3 with TRBJ2-2; perhaps TRBD2 as D (6 bases). The CDR3 spans 15 residues. Germline V lookup: CDR1 SGHTA, CDR2 FQGTGA. V lost 1 base and J lost 4, with 10 bases in between. The CDR3 DNA follows: TGTGCCAGCAGCTTAAGCGGGATTGGCACCGGGGAGCTGTTTTTT. Amino acids: CASSLSGIGTGELFF.

The chain links TRBV7-3 to TRBJ1-5; D gene unclear. The length of the CDR3 is 13 residues. Trimming removed 2 bases at V and 5 bases at J, with 7 bases between. Germline V gives CDR1 SGHTA, CDR2 FQGTGA. CDR3 coding DNA: TGTGCCAGCAGCTTAGAGAGAGATCAGCCCCAGCATTTT. As protein: CASSLERDQPQHF.

The chain recombines TRBV6-1 with TRBJ2-7, with D unresolved. The germline V gene encodes CDR1 MNHNS and CDR2 SASEGT. The CDR3 has 12 amino acids. V was cut by 6 bases and J by 7 bases, with 13 bases left in between. CDR3 protein: CASSGDSLEQYF. In nucleotides, the CDR3 is TGTGCCAGCAGCGGAGACTCCTTAGAGCAGTACTTC.

This chain links TRBV5-6 with TRBJ1-5, with D perhaps TRBD1 (6 bases). Trimming stripped 3 bases from V and 0 bases from J, with 10 bases between. The CDR3 extends over 15 amino acids. Germline values: CDR1 SGHDT, CDR2 YYEEEE. The CDR3 spells CASSSTGISNQPQHF. Here the CDR3 DNA reads TGTGCCAGCAGCTCGACAGGAATTAGCAATCAGCCCCAGCATTTT.

The rearrangement links TRBV9 to TRBJ1-5, with D uncertain. In germline, CDR1 is SGDLS, CDR2 YYNGEE. This CDR3 contains 13 residues. Trimming removed 0 bases from V and 6 bases from J, with 7 bases in between. CDR3 in DNA: TGTGCCAGCAGCGTAGACGAGGCTCAGCCCCAGCATTTT. Translated, it gives CASSVDEAQPQHF.

The rearrangement uses TRBV2 and TRBJ1-2; D is uncertain. CDR3 length equals 12 residues. Per germline, CDR1 SNHLY and CDR2 FYNNEI. V was trimmed by 4 bases and J by 7 bases, leaving 10 bases between them. CDR3 DNA: TGTGCCAGCAGTGGGCCGCCGGGTGGCTACACCTTC. Its translation is CASSGPPGGYTF.

This chain joins TRBV2 and TRBJ1-1; D uncertain. CDR1 and CDR2 (germline): SNHLY, FYNNEI. This CDR3 is 12 amino acids long. Trimming removed 7 bases at V and 0 bases at J, with 6 bases between. As DNA, the CDR3 is TGTGCCAGCATACAGTTGAACACTGAAGCTTTCTTT. Residues: CASIQLNTEAFF.

This chain connects TRBV2 to TRBJ1-1, with 9 bases aligning to TRBD1. The CDR3 covers 13 residues. Trimming cost V 8 bases and J 3 bases; bases outside gene matches: 4. The germline V gene has CDR1 SNHLY and CDR2 FYNNEI. The CDR3 loop reads CASQRTGDTEAFF. Here the CDR3 DNA reads TGTGCCAGCCAACGGACAGGGGACACTGAAGCTTTCTTT. The full variable domain, its missing parts supplied by reference TRBV2 and TRBJ1-1, is EPEVTQTPSHQVTQMGQEVILRCVPISNHLYFYWYRQILGQKVEFLVSFYNNEISEKSEIFDDQFSVERPDGSNFTLKIRSTKLEDSAMYFCASQRTGDTEAFFGQGTRLTVV.

V and J are TRBV6-1 and TRBJ2-5; 10 bases fit TRBD2. V was clipped by 0 bases and J by 5 bases; unmatched bases: 12. Germline V gene data show CDR1 as MNHNS and CDR2 as SASEGT. The CDR3 is 18 amino acids. The CDR3: CASSEARNVAGGGETQYF. The CDR3 region has the DNA TGTGCCAGCAGTGAAGCGAGGAATGTAGCGGGGGGCGGGGAGACCCAGTACTTC.

J is TRBJ2-2 and V is TRBV25-1, with TRBD2 identical over 14 bases. CDR3 size: 17 residues. Germline assignment: CDR1 MGHDK and CDR2 SYGVNS. V was clipped by 5 bases and J by 5 bases; unmatched bases: 7. In DNA, the CDR3 is TGTGCCAGCAGTCCCGGACTAGCGGGAGGAAGGACCGGGGAGCTGTTTTTT. As protein: CASSPGLAGGRTGELFF.

This clone was seen just once. The J gene is TRBJ2-2, the V gene TRBV29-1; no firm D call. The V end was cut by 2 bases, the J end by 1 base, with 11 bases between. CDR3 length: 15 residues. The germline V gene has CDR1 SQVTM and CDR2 ANQGSEA. DNA of the CDR3: TGCAGCGTTGAACTCCAGGCCCTGAACACCGGGGAGCTGTTTTTT. Translated: CSVELQALNTGELFF.

The genes are TRBV7-6 and TRBJ2-3; 10 nucleotides match TRBD2. This CDR3 is built from 16 residues. Germline-derived CDR1 and CDR2 are SGHVS and FNYEAQ. V dropped 5 bases and J dropped 2; count of bases not matched to a gene: 7. This chain's CDR3 is CASSRLLAGSTDTQYF. The CDR3, as DNA: TGTGCCAGCAGCCGTCTACTAGCGGGGTCCACAGATACGCAGTATTTT.

V gene TRBV19 combines with J gene TRBJ2-2, with 12 bases aligning to TRBD2. CDR1 is LNHDA and CDR2 is SQIVND in the germline V gene (reference sequence). V lost 7 bases and J lost 6; bases outside the gene matches: 3. The CDR3 sequence is 14 residues long. CDR3: CASMGLAGAGELFF. CDR3 DNA sequence: TGTGCCAGTATGGGACTAGCGGGTGCCGGGGAGCTGTTTTTT.

The chain has TRBV7-7 and TRBJ2-4, with 8 bases identical to TRBD2. After removal of 1 base from V and 8 bases from J, the junction contained 10 bases not matched to a gene. Germline V CDR1 and CDR2: SSHAT, FNYEAQ (reference sequence). This CDR3 spans 16 amino acids. The CDR3 region is CASSLGSGLDLDIQYF. The CDR3 DNA reads TGTGCCAGCAGCTTAGGGTCGGGACTAGACCTGGACATTCAGTACTTC.

The V and J genes are TRBV28 and TRBJ2-3; the D is unclear. Per germline, CDR1 MDHEN and CDR2 SYDVKM. The CDR3 contains 13 residues. V dropped 2 bases and J dropped 6 bases, with 9 bases sitting between them. The CDR3 DNA is TGTGCCAGCAGTTTACTAACCTGGGATACGCAGTATTTT. Encoded protein: CASSLLTWDTQYF. The whole variable domain, filled in from reference TRBV28 and TRBJ2-3, reads DVKVTQSSRYLVKRTGEKVFLECVQDMDHENMFWYRQDPGLGLRLIYFSYDVKMKEKGDIPEGYSVSREKKERFSLILESASTNQTSMYLCASSLLTWDTQYFGPGTRLTVL.

The chain couples TRBV19 to TRBJ2-6, with TRBD1 identical over 7 bases. The CDR3 loop spans 19 amino acids. CDR1 is LNHDA and CDR2 is SQIVND in the germline V gene (reference sequence). J lost 0 bases, V lost 4 bases, and 12 bases had no gene match. This chain's CDR3 is CASSSRDRGLNSGANVLTF. The CDR3 DNA reads as TGTGCCAGTAGTAGTAGGGATAGGGGGCTGAACTCTGGGGCCAACGTCCTGACTTTC.

The table lists this clone with a few counts. V gene TRBV7-9 combines with J gene TRBJ1-2; D is perhaps TRBD1 (5 bases). Germline V gene data show CDR1 as SEHNR and CDR2 as FQNEAQ (reference sequence). Trimming removed 4 bases at V and 6 bases at J, with 12 bases between. The CDR3 is 13 residues long. The chain's CDR3 is CASSSGWGDGYTF. In nucleotides, the CDR3 is TGTGCCAGCAGCTCCGGCTGGGGCGATGGCTACACCTTC. Full variable domain (remainder filled in from reference TRBV7-9 and TRBJ1-2): DTGVSQNPRHKITKRGQNVTFRCDPISEHNRLYWYRQTLGQGPEFLTYFQNEAQLEKSRLLSDRFSAERPKGSFSTLEIQRTEQGDSAMYLCASSSGWGDGYTFGSGTRLTVV.

The chain is built from TRBV7-9 and TRBJ1-1, with 12 bases matching TRBD1. This CDR3 has 17 amino acids. The germline V gene has CDR1 SEHNR and CDR2 FQNEAQ (reference sequence). V was pared by 5 bases and J by 4 bases, with 11 bases of the junction left unmatched. CDR3 bases: TGTGCCAGCAGCCAACCCGGGACAGGGGGCTGGGTCACTGAAGCTTTCTTT. This sequence encodes CASSQPGTGGWVTEAFF.

The rearrangement links TRBV10-3 to TRBJ2-3; TRBD2 matches at 8 bases. With 6 bases clipped from V and 0 bases from J, the junction kept 2 bases outside the gene matches. CDR3 size: 14 residues. CDR1 and CDR2 (germline): ENHRY, SYGVKD. CDR3 loop: CAIRGLGSTDTQYF. The CDR3 coding sequence is TGTGCCATCAGGGGACTAGGAAGCACAGATACGCAGTATTTT.

The J gene is TRBJ1-1, the V gene TRBV6-5, with 7 bases lining up with TRBD1. CDR1 is MNHEY, CDR2 SVGAGI, per germline. The CDR3 totals 14 residues. V lost 7 bases to trimming and J lost 0 bases; unmatched junction nucleotides: 5. CDR3 sequence: CASTRQGLNTEAFF. The CDR3 DNA reads as TGTGCCAGCACCCGACAGGGCCTGAACACTGAAGCTTTCTTT.

The chain is built from TRBV2 and TRBJ1-2; no clear D. The V gene's germline CDR1 is SNHLY and CDR2 FYNNEI. V was shortened by 3 bases and J by 4 bases, with 12 bases between the two germline ends. This CDR3 is built from 14 residues. For the CDR3, the DNA is TGTGCCAGCAGTGAGATGAAGACGGGCTATGGCTACACCTTC. It is translated as CASSEMKTGYGYTF.

This clone appeared once. The chain uses TRBV28 and TRBJ1-5, with D unresolved. The germline CDR1 and CDR2 sequences are MDHEN and SYDVKM. The length of the CDR3 is 12 residues. The ends were cut back, 3 bases at V and 5 bases at J, with 5 bases in the middle. In nucleotides, the CDR3 is TGTGCCAGCAGTTTTCAGTATCAGCCCCAGCATTTT. Its protein product is CASSFQYQPQHF. Full variable domain (missing parts from reference TRBV28 and TRBJ1-5): DVKVTQSSRYLVKRTGEKVFLECVQDMDHENMFWYRQDPGLGLRLIYFSYDVKMKEKGDIPEGYSVSREKKERFSLILESASTNQTSMYLCASSFQYQPQHFGDGTRLSIL.

The chain uses TRBV9 and TRBJ1-1, with 10 bases identical to TRBD1. The trim removed 3 bases at V and 5 bases at J, leaving 10 bases unmatched. The CDR3 spans 16 residues. CDR1 and CDR2 from the germline V gene are SGDLS and YYNGEE. In DNA form, the CDR3 reads TGTGCCAGCAGCGCCGGGACAGGGGTGAGGTATACTGAAGCTTTCTTT. Translating it yields CASSAGTGVRYTEAFF.